A single sample is the source of the 20 T cell receptor beta chains below, sequenced in a study of cytomegalovirus exposure and HLA in healthy donors. Produced via immunoSEQ multiplex PCR; TCRdb's table is partial and in-frame only. The table records 150,000 to 200,000 clones, about 89% of them present only once. Sequenced material: PBMCs. These receptors came from a woman younger than 35 in good health and CMV-seropositive.

This clone was recorded once. V and J are TRBV2 and TRBJ2-7, with D perhaps TRBD2 (6 bases). Germline values: CDR1 SNHLY, CDR2 FYNNEI. V lost 7 bases to trimming and J lost 7 bases, with 20 bases between them. There are 14 residues in the CDR3. CDR3: CASTSTRVLGEQYF. In DNA, the CDR3 is TGTGCCAGCACCTCGACTAGGGTACTGGGTGAGCAGTACTTC.

The chain uses TRBV10-1 and TRBJ2-7; 7 bases are shared with TRBD1. The CDR3 is 13 amino acids. CDR1 and CDR2 (germline): WNHNN, SYGVQD (reference sequence). CDR3 sequence: CLPTDRATYEQYF. CDR3 DNA sequence: TGCCTACCGACTGACAGGGCGACCTACGAGCAGTACTTC.

This rearrangement joins TRBV5-1 to TRBJ2-7; 7 bases map to TRBD2. The CDR3 covers 19 residues. Germline trimming cut 2 bases from V and 2 bases from J; bases unmatched to any gene: 19. Germline CDR1 and CDR2: SGHRS and YFSETQ. The DNA of the CDR3 is TGCGCCAGCAGCTTATTTCGCGTAAATGGTGCTAGCGGACCCTACGAGCAGTACTTC. It is translated as CASSLFRVNGASGPYEQYF.

The V gene is TRBV7-9, the J gene TRBJ2-1, with 10 bases lining up with TRBD2. Trimming removed 3 bases from V and 2 bases from J; junction bases left unmatched: 1. The CDR3 has 15 amino acids. Germline-derived CDR1 and CDR2 are SEHNR and FQNEAQ (reference sequence). The CDR3 coding sequence is TGTGCCAGCAGCTTGACTAGCGGGCCCTACAATGAGCAGTTCTTC. This encodes CASSLTSGPYNEQFF.

This chain connects TRBV4-2 to TRBJ2-7, with D hard to call. CDR1 and CDR2 from the germline V gene are LGHNA and YNFKEQ. The CDR3 contains 12 residues. V lost 2 bases and J lost 6, with 8 bases in between. The CDR3 reads CASSQFLSEQYF. The CDR3 region has the DNA TGTGCCAGCAGCCAATTTCTCTCCGAGCAGTACTTC.

The table lists this clone with a count of one. The chain links TRBV6-6 to TRBJ1-1, with TRBD1 matching over 7 bases. V was clipped by 6 bases and J by 4 bases; unmatched bases: 8. The CDR3 runs to 14 residues. CDR1 and CDR2 from the germline V gene are MNHNY and SVGAGI (reference sequence). CDR3 in amino acids: CASRGNSGGTEAFF. CDR3 nucleotide sequence: TGTGCCAGCAGGGGCAATTCAGGGGGCACTGAAGCTTTCTTT.

The chain recombines TRBV2 with TRBJ2-5; 7 bases align to TRBD1. Germline CDR1 and CDR2: SNHLY and FYNNEI. The CDR3 consists of 14 residues. The ends lost 8 bases at V and 5 bases at J; junction bases unmatched: 11. CDR3 in DNA: TGTGCCAGCTTGGACAGGTTAAGTGGGGAGACCCAGTACTTC. This gives the protein CASLDRLSGETQYF. Full variable domain (rest looked up from reference TRBV2 and TRBJ2-5): EPEVTQTPSHQVTQMGQEVILRCVPISNHLYFYWYRQILGQKVEFLVSFYNNEISEKSEIFDDQFSVERPDGSNFTLKIRSTKLEDSAMYFCASLDRLSGETQYFGPGTRLLVL.

This chain uses TRBV7-3 with TRBJ2-5; TRBD2 is a possible D gene (5 bases). The length of the CDR3 is 16 residues. The V end was cut by 4 bases, the J end by 1 base, with 16 bases between. Germline CDR1 reads SGHTA; CDR2 reads FQGTGA. CDR3 loop: CASSSGGLNPQETQYF. CDR3 sequence (DNA): TGTGCCAGCAGCTCCGGCGGGCTAAACCCCCAAGAGACCCAGTACTTC.

The chain uses TRBV4-1 and TRBJ1-2; 7 bases agree with TRBD1. From germline, CDR1 is MGHRA and CDR2 YSYEKL. V shed 1 base, J shed 8 bases, and the junction held 10 bases outside the gene matches. The CDR3 is 15 amino acids. The CDR3 loop is CASSQGPGDRPGYTF. The CDR3 DNA reads as TGCGCCAGCAGCCAAGGGCCTGGGGACAGACCAGGCTACACCTTC.

V gene TRBV6-1 combines with J gene TRBJ1-3; 7 bases match TRBD1. This CDR3 contains 15 residues. CDR1 is MNHNS and CDR2 is SASEGT in the germline V gene. J lost 4 bases, V lost 4 bases, and 7 bases had no gene match. The CDR3 sequence: CASSASQGPGNTIYF. CDR3 in DNA: TGTGCCAGCAGTGCCTCACAGGGGCCAGGAAACACCATATATTTT.

CDR3: CASRRNRGLYNEQFF. The CDR3 DNA reads as TGTGCCAGCAGACGAAACAGGGGGCTGTACAATGAGCAGTTCTTC. The J gene is TRBJ2-1, the V gene TRBV6-5; 9 bases fit TRBD1. V dropped 6 bases and J dropped 4; count of bases not matched to a gene: 7. This CDR3 contains 15 residues. Germline CDR1 MNHEY, CDR2 SVGAGI.

J is TRBJ1-2 and V is TRBV5-4, with D tentatively TRBD1 (6 bases). The CDR3 is 15 residues long. CDR1 and CDR2 (germline): SGHNT, YYREEE (reference sequence). V was pared by 1 base and J by 2 bases, with 12 bases between. CDR3 residues: CASSLQGPNNYGYTF. The CDR3 region has the DNA TGTGCCAGCAGCTTGCAGGGGCCTAACAACTATGGCTACACCTTC.

J is TRBJ1-4 and V is TRBV27; a possible D gene is TRBD1 (5 bases). The CDR3 is 17 amino acids. The germline V gene encodes CDR1 MNHEY and CDR2 SMNVEV (reference sequence). Trimming removed 5 bases from V and 4 bases from J, with 20 bases in between. The CDR3 loop reads CASSGRPPRARNEKLFF. The CDR3 nucleotides are TGTGCCAGCAGTGGACGGCCACCCAGGGCCCGTAATGAAAAACTGTTTTTT.

Here the CDR3 DNA reads TGTGCCAGCAGCTTGGACGGGGGTCAGCCCCAGCATTTT. Amino acid sequence: CASSLDGGQPQHF. V is TRBV7-6 and J is TRBJ1-5; D is possibly TRBD1 (5 bases). Germline CDR1 and CDR2: SGHVS and FNYEAQ. Trimming removed 3 bases from V and 6 bases from J, with 9 bases in between. The CDR3 contains 13 residues.

This chain uses TRBV7-9 with TRBJ2-5; 9 bases line up with TRBD2. V was clipped by 5 bases and J by 4 bases; unmatched bases: 5. Germline V lookup: CDR1 SEHNR, CDR2 FQNEAQ (reference sequence). This CDR3 spans 14 amino acids. The CDR3 DNA sequence: TGTGCCAGCAGCCCGGGACTAGCAAGAGAGACCCAGTACTTC. Its protein is CASSPGLARETQYF.

V usage is TRBV10-3 and J usage is TRBJ2-5; possibly TRBD2 for D (6 bases). CDR3 length: 15 amino acids. V dropped 4 bases and J dropped 4 bases, with 16 bases sitting between them. Germline V gene lookup returns CDR1 ENHRY and CDR2 SYGVKD. The CDR3 region has the DNA TGTGCCATCAGTGGCGGGAAGGCGGGGCGAGAGACCCAGTACTTC. Its translation: CAISGGKAGRETQYF.

This rearrangement joins TRBV10-3 to TRBJ2-5, with 11 bases that match TRBD1. In germline, CDR1 is ENHRY, CDR2 SYGVKD. The CDR3 consists of 15 residues. J gave up 7 bases and V 6 bases, and 10 bases lay outside the gene matches. The CDR3 DNA follows: TGTGCCATCAGCCCGGCCGGGACAGGGGGTGGGACCCAGTACTTC. Amino acids: CAISPAGTGGGTQYF.

The gene calls are TRBV11-2 and TRBJ2-7, with D possibly TRBD1 on 6 matching bases. Trimming shortened V by 4 bases and J by 5 bases, and 15 bases separated the two germline ends. CDR3 length: 14 residues. The germline CDR1 and CDR2 sequences are SGHAT and FQNNGV. The CDR3 region is CASSSGAQPHEQYF. The DNA of the CDR3 is TGTGCCAGCAGCTCAGGGGCGCAACCCCACGAGCAGTACTTC. The variable domain in full, with the rest retrieved from reference TRBV11-2 and TRBJ2-7, is EAGVAQSPRYKIIEKRQSVAFWCNPISGHATLYWYQQILGQGPKLLIQFQNNGVVDDSQLPKDRFSAERLKGVDSTLKIQPAKLEDSAVYLCASSSGAQPHEQYFGPGTRLTVT.

The chain couples TRBV6-4 to TRBJ1-2; 7 nucleotides match TRBD1. Trimming removed 6 bases from V and 4 bases from J; junction bases left unmatched: 11. This CDR3 is built from 15 residues. Germline-derived CDR1 and CDR2 are MRHNA and SNTAGT. The chain's CDR3 is CASSEGAGAIYGYTF. DNA for the CDR3: TGTGCCAGCAGCGAGGGGGCCGGGGCAATCTATGGCTACACCTTC.

The CDR3: CASSPSGGSYEQYF. The DNA for the CDR3 is TGTGCCAGCAGCCCGTCGGGGGGCTCCTACGAGCAGTACTTC. V usage is TRBV7-2 and J usage is TRBJ2-7, with 7 bases fitting TRBD2. Germline V gene lookup returns CDR1 SGHTA and CDR2 FQGNSA. The CDR3 length is 14 residues. The V and J ends lost 5 bases and 0 bases, in that order; junction bases with no gene match: 4.